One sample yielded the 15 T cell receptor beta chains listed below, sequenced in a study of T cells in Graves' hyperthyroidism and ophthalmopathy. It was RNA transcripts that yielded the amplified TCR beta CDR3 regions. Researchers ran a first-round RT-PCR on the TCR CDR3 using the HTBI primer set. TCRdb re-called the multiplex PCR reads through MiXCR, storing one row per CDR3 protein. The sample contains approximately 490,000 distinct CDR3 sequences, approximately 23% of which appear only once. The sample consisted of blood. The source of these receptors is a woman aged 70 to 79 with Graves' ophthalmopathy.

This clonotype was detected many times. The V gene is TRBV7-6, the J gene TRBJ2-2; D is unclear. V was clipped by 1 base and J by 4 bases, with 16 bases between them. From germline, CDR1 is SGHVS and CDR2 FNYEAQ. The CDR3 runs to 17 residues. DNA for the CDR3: TGTGCCAGCAGCTTAGGCCTGGACCGATTAGGCACCGGGGAGCTGTTTTTT. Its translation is CASSLGLDRLGTGELFF. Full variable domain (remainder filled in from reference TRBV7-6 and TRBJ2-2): GAGVSQSPRYKVTKRGQDVALRCDPISGHVSLYWYRQALGQGPEFLTYFNYEAQQDKSGLPNDRFSAERPEGSISTLTIQRTEQRDSAMYRCASSLGLDRLGTGELFFGEGSRLTVL.

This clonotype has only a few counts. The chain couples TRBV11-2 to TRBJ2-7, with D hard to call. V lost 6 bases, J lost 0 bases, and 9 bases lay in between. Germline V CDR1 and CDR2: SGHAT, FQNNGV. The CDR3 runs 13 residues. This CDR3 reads CASSYQFSYEQYF. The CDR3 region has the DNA TGTGCCAGCAGTTACCAGTTCTCCTACGAGCAGTACTTC.

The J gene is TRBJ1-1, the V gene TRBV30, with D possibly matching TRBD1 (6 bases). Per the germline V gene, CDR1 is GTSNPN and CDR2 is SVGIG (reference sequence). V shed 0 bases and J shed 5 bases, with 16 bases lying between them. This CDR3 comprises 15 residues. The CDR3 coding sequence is TGTGCCTGGAGTGTGGGAGGGGGATTGGAGACTGAAGCTTTCTTT. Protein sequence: CAWSVGGGLETEAFF.

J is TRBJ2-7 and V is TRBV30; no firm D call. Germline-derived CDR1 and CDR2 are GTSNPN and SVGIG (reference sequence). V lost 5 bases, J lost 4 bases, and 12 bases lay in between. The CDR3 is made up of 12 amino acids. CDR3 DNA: TGTGCCTGGTCCCAAAGTCAGTACGAGCAGTACTTC. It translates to CAWSQSQYEQYF.

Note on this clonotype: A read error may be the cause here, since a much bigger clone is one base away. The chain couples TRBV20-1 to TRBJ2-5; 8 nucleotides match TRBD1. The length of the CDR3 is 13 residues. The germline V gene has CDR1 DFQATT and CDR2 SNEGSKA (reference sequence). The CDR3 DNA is TGCAGCGGGATGACAGGGGCCCAAAAGACCCAGTACTTC. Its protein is CSGMTGAQKTQYF.

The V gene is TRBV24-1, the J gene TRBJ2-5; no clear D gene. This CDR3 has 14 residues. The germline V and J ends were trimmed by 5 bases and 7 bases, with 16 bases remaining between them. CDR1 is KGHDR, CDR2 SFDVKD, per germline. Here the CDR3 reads CATSAPRTKGTQYF. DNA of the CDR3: TGTGCCACCAGTGCCCCCCGTACAAAGGGGACCCAGTACTTC.

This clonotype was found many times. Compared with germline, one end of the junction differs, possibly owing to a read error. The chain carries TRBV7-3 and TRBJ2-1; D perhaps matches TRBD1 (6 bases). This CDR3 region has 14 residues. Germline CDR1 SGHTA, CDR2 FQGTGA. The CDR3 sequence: CASSFRGSHNEQFF. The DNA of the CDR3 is TGTGCCAGCAGCTTCAGGGGCTCCCACAATGAGCAGTTCTTC. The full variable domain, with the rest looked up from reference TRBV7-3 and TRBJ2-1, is GAGVSQTPSNKVTEKGKYVELRCDPISGHTALYWYRQSLGQGPEFLIYFQGTGAADDSGLPNDRFFAVRPEGSVSTLKIQRTERGDSAVYLCASSFRGSHNEQFFGPGTRLTVL.

The CDR3 loop is CASTVRDFYGYTF. Written as DNA, the CDR3 is TGTGCCAGTACCGTGCGGGATTTCTATGGCTACACCTTC. The chain uses TRBV19 and TRBJ1-2; D call uncertain. This CDR3 comprises 13 residues. V lost 7 bases and J 4 bases, leaving 13 bases between the germline ends. The germline V gene encodes CDR1 LNHDA and CDR2 SQIVND (reference sequence).

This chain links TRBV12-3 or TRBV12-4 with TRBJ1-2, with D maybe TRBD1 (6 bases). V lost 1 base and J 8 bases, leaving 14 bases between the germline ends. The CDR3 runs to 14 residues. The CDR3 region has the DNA TGTGCCAGCAGTTTAGAAAGGGGGGTATCGGGCTACACCTTC. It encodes CASSLERGVSGYTF.

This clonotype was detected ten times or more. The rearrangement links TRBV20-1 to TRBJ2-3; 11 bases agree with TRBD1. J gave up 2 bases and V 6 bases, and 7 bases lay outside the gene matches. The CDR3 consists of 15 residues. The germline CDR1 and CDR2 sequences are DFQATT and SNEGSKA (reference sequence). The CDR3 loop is CSAGGQGGFTDTQYF. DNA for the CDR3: TGCAGTGCAGGGGGACAGGGGGGTTTCACAGATACGCAGTATTTT.

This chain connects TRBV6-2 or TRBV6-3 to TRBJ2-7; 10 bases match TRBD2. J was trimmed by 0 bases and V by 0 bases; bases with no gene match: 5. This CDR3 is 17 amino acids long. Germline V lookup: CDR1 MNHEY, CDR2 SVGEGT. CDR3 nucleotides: TGTGCCAGCAGTTACTCGTCTAGCGGGAGTTTCTCCTACGAGCAGTACTTC. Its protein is CASSYSSSGSFSYEQYF.

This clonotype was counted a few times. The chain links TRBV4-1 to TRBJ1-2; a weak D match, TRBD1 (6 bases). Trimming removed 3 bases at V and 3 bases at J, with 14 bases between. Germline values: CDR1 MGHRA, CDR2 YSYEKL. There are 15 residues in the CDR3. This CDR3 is CASSHPGQLHYGYTF. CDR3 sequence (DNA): TGCGCCAGCAGCCATCCCGGACAGCTCCACTATGGCTACACCTTC.

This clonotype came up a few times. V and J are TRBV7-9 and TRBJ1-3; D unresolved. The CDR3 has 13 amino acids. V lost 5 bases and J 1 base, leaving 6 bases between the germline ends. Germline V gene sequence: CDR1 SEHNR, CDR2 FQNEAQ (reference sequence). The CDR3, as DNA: TGTGCCAGCAGCAAGGGATCTGGAAACACCATATATTTT. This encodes CASSKGSGNTIYF.

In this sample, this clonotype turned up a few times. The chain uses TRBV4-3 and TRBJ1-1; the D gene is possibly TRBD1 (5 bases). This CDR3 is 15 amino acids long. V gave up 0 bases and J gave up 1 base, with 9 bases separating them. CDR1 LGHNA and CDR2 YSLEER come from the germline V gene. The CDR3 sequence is CASSQEGVGNTEAFF. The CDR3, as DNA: TGCGCCAGCAGCCAAGAGGGGGTCGGGAACACTGAAGCTTTCTTT.

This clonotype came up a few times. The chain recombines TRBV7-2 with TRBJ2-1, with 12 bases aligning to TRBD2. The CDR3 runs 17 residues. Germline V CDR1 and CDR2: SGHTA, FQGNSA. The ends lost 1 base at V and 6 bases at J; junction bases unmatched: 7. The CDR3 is CASSLEKTSGSLNEQFF. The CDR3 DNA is TGTGCCAGCAGCTTAGAGAAGACTAGCGGGAGTCTCAATGAGCAGTTCTTC.